Sequencing of this TCR beta chain was carried out in a study of blood T cells in healthy people across ages. Next came a second PCR, run for roughly 6 to 11 cycles, which used a sample-barcoded 5' primer along with a J-beta primer mix. Every single cDNA molecule received a tag from a template-switch adaptor with 12 random nucleotides. TCRdb used MiXCR to reprocess the 5' RACE reads, holding one entry per CDR3 protein. Of 600,000 to 1,000,000 distinct CDR3 sequences in the sample, around 25% are singletons; the top ten hold 3.7%. Study-level points and caveats: The study found more naive CD4+ cells and higher diversity in long-lived than aged donors.

As for this clonotype: Its antigen is not identified.

The germline CDR1 and CDR2 sequences are LNHDA and SQIVND (reference sequence). The CDR3 spans 17 residues. V shed 4 bases and J 4 bases; nucleotides not matched to a gene: 11. The sample was also linked to a second study, of T cells of mothers and their children. That source notes: Samples were obtained from three healthy Caucasian mothers and their six children.

Sequenced input: blood. The clonotype originates from a boy between 10 and 17 years old in good health. This chain joins TRBV19 and TRBJ2-1, with 9 bases aligning to TRBD2. The CDR3 loop is CASSSRNGLARYNEQFF. The CDR3, as DNA: TGTGCCAGTAGTAGTAGGAATGGACTAGCGCGATACAATGAGCAGTTCTTC.